This is a list of T cell receptor beta chains from one sample in a study of PD-L1 blockade in urothelial cancer. Measured with immunoSEQ multiplex PCR; TCRdb has only the in-frame clones, and not every one. The data contain approximately 80,000 clones, 82% of them seen just once; the ten biggest clones take up roughly 9.5%. Sequenced material: PBMCs, taken around atezolizumab (anti-PD-L1) treatment. These receptors came from a man between 65 and 79 years old with urothelial cancer. Each CDR3 is given with its conserved first and last residue. Each record gives: clone size, V gene, CDR3 length, J gene, D gene, CDR3 DNA, CDR3 protein. The D gene is left open where the match is weak. Some rows mark clone size as missing; the rest say once, few, many or name a class of expanded clone.

size: -
V: TRBV5-1
length: 15
J: TRBJ2-1
D: TRBD2
DNA: TGCGCCAGCAGCTTTTCTAGCGGGCGGACGAATGAGCAGTTCTTC
CDR3: CASSFSSGRTNEQFF

size: -
V: TRBV5-1
length: 15
J: TRBJ2-1
D: TRBD2
DNA: TGCGCCAGCAGCGGGGGACTAGCGGGCTACAATGAGCAGTTCTTC
CDR3: CASSGGLAGYNEQFF

size: -
V: TRBV6-1
length: 17
J: TRBJ1-6
D: -
DNA: TGTGCCAGCAGTGCCCCAACAGGGAACACCTATAATTCACCCCTCCACTTT
CDR3: CASSAPTGNTYNSPLHF

size: few
V: TRBV7-2
length: 12
J: TRBJ2-7
D: TRBD1
DNA: TGTGCCAGCCGGGACAGGGAAAACAAGCAGTACTTC
CDR3: CASRDRENKQYF

size: -
V: TRBV5-5
length: 15
J: TRBJ2-7
D: TRBD1
DNA: TGTGCCAGCATCCTACCACTCGGGACAGGCTACGAGCAGTACTTC
CDR3: CASILPLGTGYEQYF

size: -
V: TRBV15
length: 16
J: TRBJ2-1
D: -
DNA: TGTGCCACCGGTGCATTTGGCGCGGCTAACTACAATGAGCAGTTCTTC
CDR3: CATGAFGAANYNEQFF

size: many
V: TRBV5-4
length: 14
J: TRBJ2-1
D: TRBD2
DNA: TGTGCCAGCAGCTCCGGGGGGTCCTACAATGAGCAGTTCTTC
CDR3: CASSSGGSYNEQFF

size: -
V: TRBV6-5
length: 15
J: TRBJ2-7
D: TRBD1
DNA: TGTGCCAGCAGCCAAGGGGGACAGGTCTCCTACGAGCAGTACTTC
CDR3: CASSQGGQVSYEQYF

size: once
V: TRBV10-2
length: 14
J: TRBJ1-1
D: -
DNA: TGCGCCAGCAGCCGAAGTCGGGGGGCCACTGAAGCTTTCTTT
CDR3: CASSRSRGATEAFF

size: -
V: TRBV25-1
length: 16
J: TRBJ1-5
D: -
DNA: TGTGCCAGCAGTGCGTTGGGAGTGGCAGACAATCAGCCCCAGCATTTT
CDR3: CASSALGVADNQPQHF

size: -
V: TRBV30
length: 14
J: TRBJ2-2
D: TRBD1
DNA: TGTGCCTGGAGTGTACAGGGGGCAACCGGGGAGCTGTTTTTT
CDR3: CAWSVQGATGELFF

size: -
V: TRBV6-5
length: 14
J: TRBJ2-7
D: -
DNA: TGTGCCAGCACCAGGGCAGGAGCCTCCTACGAGCAGTACTTC
CDR3: CASTRAGASYEQYF

size: once
V: TRBV10-3
length: 15
J: TRBJ2-2
D: -
DNA: TGTGCCATCAGTCTCAGGAAGGAAAACACCGGGGAGCTGTTTTTT
CDR3: CAISLRKENTGELFF

size: -
V: TRBV9
length: 16
J: TRBJ2-5
D: TRBD2
DNA: TGTGCCAGCAGCGTAGGTACGGGGGGGCAAGTGGAGACCCAGTACTTC
CDR3: CASSVGTGGQVETQYF

size: -
V: TRBV18
length: 17
J: TRBJ2-1
D: TRBD2
DNA: TGTGCCAGCTCACCGAAGGGCTTAGCGGGGGGCCACAATGAGCAGTTCTTC
CDR3: CASSPKGLAGGHNEQFF

size: -
V: TRBV10-3
length: 15
J: TRBJ2-4
D: TRBD2
DNA: TGTGCCATCAGCGGGGGGGCTGCGGGACGGGACATTCAGTACTTC
CDR3: CAISGGAAGRDIQYF

size: -
V: TRBV5-8
length: 15
J: TRBJ1-5
D: -
DNA: TGTGCCAGCAGTCAGGAGCTTGGCGGGGGTCAGCCCCAGCATTTT
CDR3: CASSQELGGGQPQHF

size: -
V: TRBV4-1
length: 13
J: TRBJ1-6
D: -
DNA: TGCGCCAGCAGCCAAGATCTCGCGACACCCCTCCACTTT
CDR3: CASSQDLATPLHF

size: -
V: TRBV29-1
length: 14
J: TRBJ1-6
D: TRBD1
DNA: TGCAGCGTTCGCCAGGGGGCAAAGGATTCACCCCTCCACTTT
CDR3: CSVRQGAKDSPLHF

size: -
V: TRBV27
length: 16
J: TRBJ2-7
D: TRBD1
DNA: TGTGCCAGCAGTTTTAATCCGGGACAGGGATTTTACGAGCAGTACTTC
CDR3: CASSFNPGQGFYEQYF

size: once
V: TRBV10-3
length: 14
J: TRBJ2-7
D: -
DNA: TGTGCCATCAGTGAGACCGAGAGCTCCTACGAGCAGTACTTC
CDR3: CAISETESSYEQYF

size: -
V: TRBV5-1
length: 14
J: TRBJ1-2
D: TRBD1
DNA: TGCGCCAGCAGCTTGGGACAGGGGAATTCTGGCTACACCTTC
CDR3: CASSLGQGNSGYTF

size: few
V: TRBV30
length: 15
J: TRBJ2-7
D: -
DNA: TGTGCCTGGAGTGTATCTTGGCGGGGAGGCTACGAGCAGTACTTC
CDR3: CAWSVSWRGGYEQYF

size: -
V: TRBV6-5
length: 14
J: TRBJ1-6
D: -
DNA: TGTGCCAGCAGTTCGCAGGGGATAGGCTCACCCCTCCACTTT
CDR3: CASSSQGIGSPLHF

size: -
V: TRBV4-2
length: 16
J: TRBJ2-5
D: TRBD2
DNA: TGTGCCAGCAGCCAAGGGGTCGGCGGGAGGGCCGATGAGCAGTACTTC
CDR3: CASSQGVGGRADEQYF

size: few
V: TRBV5-1
length: 15
J: TRBJ1-4
D: TRBD1
DNA: TGCGCCAGCAGCCCAACGACAGGGATTAATGAAAAACTGTTTTTT
CDR3: CASSPTTGINEKLFF

size: -
V: TRBV15
length: 15
J: TRBJ1-5
D: -
DNA: TGTGCCACCAGCAGAGATCGACATACCAATCAGCCCCAGCATTTT
CDR3: CATSRDRHTNQPQHF

size: -
V: TRBV4-2
length: 13
J: TRBJ2-3
D: -
DNA: TGTGCCAGCAGCCGAACCCGCAGGGATACGCAGTATTTT
CDR3: CASSRTRRDTQYF

size: few
V: TRBV9
length: 17
J: TRBJ1-2
D: TRBD1
DNA: TGTGCCAGCAGCGTAGGGGAGAAGGGACAGATAAACTATGGCTACACCTTC
CDR3: CASSVGEKGQINYGYTF

size: -
V: TRBV12-5
length: 15
J: TRBJ2-7
D: TRBD1
DNA: TGTGCTAGTGGTTCCGGACAGGGGAGCTCCGGCGAGCAGTACTTC
CDR3: CASGSGQGSSGEQYF

size: -
V: TRBV21-1
length: 17
J: TRBJ2-5
D: -
DNA: TGTGCCAGCAGCAAATGGAGACAGGGGCGGGGACAAGAGACCCAGTACTTC
CDR3: CASSKWRQGRGQETQYF

size: -
V: TRBV5-1
length: 14
J: TRBJ2-2
D: TRBD1
DNA: TGCGCCAGCACCATCGGACAGGGGACCGGGGAGCTGTTTTTT
CDR3: CASTIGQGTGELFF

size: few
V: TRBV27
length: 14
J: TRBJ2-3
D: -
DNA: TGTGCCAGCAGTTTATTTCGGGACACAGATACGCAGTATTTT
CDR3: CASSLFRDTDTQYF

size: -
V: TRBV7-9
length: 11
J: TRBJ2-1
D: TRBD2
DNA: TGTGCCAGCAGCTTCGGGGAGGGGCAGTTCTTC
CDR3: CASSFGEGQFF

size: -
V: TRBV2
length: 15
J: TRBJ1-5
D: TRBD1
DNA: TGTGCCAGCAGTTCCGGGACAGGTAGCAATCAGCCCCAGCATTTT
CDR3: CASSSGTGSNQPQHF

size: once
V: TRBV21-1
length: 9
J: TRBJ1-1
D: -
DNA: TGTGCCAGCTGTAGCGGGGCTTTCTTT
CDR3: CASCSGAFF

size: -
V: TRBV9
length: 14
J: TRBJ1-1
D: -
DNA: TGTGCCAGCAGCGTAGCGGTAGGGGACACTGAAGCTTTCTTT
CDR3: CASSVAVGDTEAFF

size: -
V: TRBV9
length: 14
J: TRBJ1-2
D: TRBD1
DNA: TGTGCCAGCAGCGCGGGACAGCTCAACTATGGCTACACCTTC
CDR3: CASSAGQLNYGYTF

size: -
V: TRBV21-1
length: 15
J: TRBJ2-4
D: -
DNA: TGTGCCAGCAGCGCTCCCGGGGGAGCCAAAAACATTCAGTACTTC
CDR3: CASSAPGGAKNIQYF

size: -
V: TRBV6-1
length: 15
J: TRBJ1-5
D: TRBD1
DNA: TGTGCCAGCAGTCGCTGGGACAGGGTACATCAGCCCCAGCATTTT
CDR3: CASSRWDRVHQPQHF

size: -
V: TRBV11-1
length: 18
J: TRBJ2-7
D: -
DNA: TGTGCCAGCAGCCTGACGACACCCCCACCTAGGGGTTCCTACGAGCAGTACTTC
CDR3: CASSLTTPPPRGSYEQYF

size: -
V: TRBV6-1
length: 15
J: TRBJ2-7
D: -
DNA: TGTGCCAGCAGTGAGGGGCGGGGCCGTTCCTACGAGCAGTACTTC
CDR3: CASSEGRGRSYEQYF

size: few
V: TRBV7-3
length: 14
J: TRBJ2-3
D: -
DNA: TGTGCCAGCAGCTTAAGTGTTGGCCCAGATACGCAGTATTTT
CDR3: CASSLSVGPDTQYF

size: -
V: TRBV4-2
length: 16
J: TRBJ2-5
D: -
DNA: TGTGCCAGCAGTCAATCAGGAGTTAGCGGCAAAGAGACCCAGTACTTC
CDR3: CASSQSGVSGKETQYF

size: -
V: TRBV5-4
length: 16
J: TRBJ1-3
D: TRBD1
DNA: TGTGCCAGCAGCCATCAACAGGGGATCTCTGGAAACACCATATATTTT
CDR3: CASSHQQGISGNTIYF

size: -
V: TRBV7-9
length: 17
J: TRBJ2-1
D: -
DNA: TGTGCCAGCAGCTTTGTAGGGACCGTAGCGGCTGGCAATGAGCAGTTCTTC
CDR3: CASSFVGTVAAGNEQFF

size: -
V: TRBV19
length: 14
J: TRBJ2-7
D: -
DNA: TGTGCCAGTAGAATGGGGGAAGGGGGCTACGAGCAGTACTTC
CDR3: CASRMGEGGYEQYF

size: -
V: TRBV4-1
length: 15
J: TRBJ2-2
D: -
DNA: TGCGCCAGCAGCCAGCTCGAAGGGGGGGCCGGGGAGCTGTTTTTT
CDR3: CASSQLEGGAGELFF

size: -
V: TRBV10-1
length: 13
J: TRBJ2-3
D: TRBD1
DNA: TGCGCCAGCAGTACAGGGGCCTCAGATACGCAGTATTTT
CDR3: CASSTGASDTQYF